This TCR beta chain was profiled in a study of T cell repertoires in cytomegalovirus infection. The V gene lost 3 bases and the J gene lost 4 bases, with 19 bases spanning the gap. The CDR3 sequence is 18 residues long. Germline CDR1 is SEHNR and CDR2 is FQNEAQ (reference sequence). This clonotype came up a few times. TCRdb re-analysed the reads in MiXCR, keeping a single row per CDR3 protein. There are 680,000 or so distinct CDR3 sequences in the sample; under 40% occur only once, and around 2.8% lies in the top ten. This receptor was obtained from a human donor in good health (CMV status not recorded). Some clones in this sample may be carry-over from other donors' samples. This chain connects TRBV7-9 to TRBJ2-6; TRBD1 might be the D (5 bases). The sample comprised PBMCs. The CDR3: CASSLSRQWKYGANVLTF. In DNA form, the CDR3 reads TGTGCCAGCAGCTTGTCCCGACAGTGGAAGTACGGGGCCAACGTCCTGACTTTC.